Shown below are 24 T cell receptor beta chains from a single sample sequenced in a study of OX40 agonist ivuxolimab in advanced cancers. The table came from immunoSEQ multiplex PCR; TCRdb's copy has only in-frame clones and leaves some out. The table lists tens of thousands of clones, around nine tenths of them singletons, with 0.77% in the top ten. Sequenced material: CD4+ or CD8+ T cells sorted from blood, taken in a trial of the OX40 agonist ivuxolimab. The source of these receptors is an adult with an advanced solid tumor such as melanoma, head and neck, liver or kidney cancer.

This clone was counted between two and nine times. The chain carries TRBV6-6 and TRBJ1-2; 10 positions agree with TRBD1. V shed 5 bases and J 6 bases; nucleotides not matched to a gene: 6. The CDR3 sequence is 14 residues long. Germline V gives CDR1 MNHNY, CDR2 SVGAGI (reference sequence). CDR3: CASSNRQGAHGYTF. For the CDR3, the DNA is TGTGCCAGCAGTAACCGACAGGGGGCGCATGGCTACACCTTC.

The chain has TRBV28 and TRBJ1-1, with 7 bases identical to TRBD1. Germline assignment: CDR1 MDHEN and CDR2 SYDVKM. CDR3 length: 13 amino acids. V was pared by 1 base and J by 10 bases, with 6 bases of the junction left unmatched. This CDR3 reads CASSLLRGRSAFF. For the CDR3, the DNA is TGTGCCAGCAGTTTATTGAGGGGGCGGTCAGCTTTCTTT.

The V and J genes are TRBV5-5 and TRBJ1-1; the D gene is possibly TRBD1 (6 bases). In germline, CDR1 is SGHKS, CDR2 YYEKEE (reference sequence). CDR3 size: 15 residues. V dropped 4 bases and J dropped 2 bases, with 15 bases sitting between them. The chain's CDR3 is CASSPLGTSNTEAFF. CDR3 nucleotides: TGTGCCAGCAGCCCATTGGGGACATCTAACACTGAAGCTTTCTTT.

The chain couples TRBV5-5 to TRBJ1-5; D is possibly TRBD1 (5 bases). V lost 1 base, J lost 5 bases, and 13 bases lay in between. The CDR3 is 15 residues long. Germline CDR1 and CDR2: SGHKS and YYEKEE (reference sequence). CDR3 in amino acids: CASSLTDSLYQPQHF. CDR3 bases: TGTGCCAGCAGCTTGACCGACAGCCTGTATCAGCCCCAGCATTTT.

The chain links TRBV15 to TRBJ1-2, with TRBD1 matching 9 bases. The V gene end was trimmed by 0 bases and the J gene end by 7 bases; junction bases not matched to a gene: 9. CDR1 and CDR2 from the germline V gene are LNHNV and YYDKDF (reference sequence). The CDR3 consists of 16 residues. The CDR3 DNA is TGTGCCACCAGCAGAGAAGGGACAGGGTGGCCCAGTGGCTACACCTTC. Translated: CATSREGTGWPSGYTF.

The V call is TRBV7-8, the J call TRBJ2-7, with D hard to call. Trimming shortened V by 5 bases and J by 3 bases, and 17 bases separated the two germline ends. Germline lookup yields CDR1 SGHVS and CDR2 FQNEAQ. The CDR3 is 15 amino acids. CDR3 coding DNA: TGTGCCAGCAGCCAGTCACCAACCGCGGACTACGAGCAGTACTTC. Amino acids: CASSQSPTADYEQYF.

The genes are TRBV27 and TRBJ1-3; D is ambiguous. The CDR3 is 15 residues long. Trimming cost V 8 bases and J 3 bases, with 17 bases left between them. Germline V gene lookup returns CDR1 MNHEY and CDR2 SMNVEV (reference sequence). CDR3 in amino acids: CASRPSSAFGNTIYF. The CDR3 DNA is TGTGCCAGCCGGCCCTCGTCAGCCTTTGGAAACACCATATATTTT.

This chain joins TRBV7-2 and TRBJ2-3; weak D call: TRBD1 (5 bases). The CDR3 loop spans 13 amino acids. The germline V and J ends were trimmed by 3 bases and 6 bases, with 10 bases remaining between them. Germline V gives CDR1 SGHTA, CDR2 FQGNSA. The CDR3 coding sequence is TGTGCCAGCAGCTTGCAGGGTCGGGATACGCAGTATTTT. This gives the protein CASSLQGRDTQYF.

The rearrangement joins TRBV5-5 to TRBJ2-7; 10 bases are a match to TRBD2. There are 14 residues in the CDR3. Germline assignment: CDR1 SGHKS and CDR2 YYEKEE (reference sequence). The J segment lost 6 bases and the V segment lost 2 bases, leaving 5 bases of the junction unmatched. The CDR3 loop reads CASSFASGGGEQYF. CDR3 DNA: TGTGCCAGCAGCTTTGCGAGCGGGGGGGGCGAGCAGTACTTC. Looking up the rest from reference TRBV5-5 and TRBJ2-7 gives the full variable domain: DAGVTQSPTHLIKTRGQQVTLRCSPISGHKSVSWYQQVLGQGPQFIFQYYEKEERGRGNFPDRFSARQFPNYSSELNVNALLLGDSALYLCASSFASGGGEQYFGPGTRLTVT.

The gene calls are TRBV7-9 and TRBJ2-7; 9 nucleotides match TRBD2. After removal of 5 bases from V and 1 base from J, the junction contained 12 bases not matched to a gene. The CDR3 runs 17 residues. The V gene's germline CDR1 is SEHNR and CDR2 FQNEAQ (reference sequence). The CDR3 DNA reads as TGTGCCAGCAGCCAAACCCTTAGCGGGAGAGGGTCCTACGAGCAGTACTTC. Its translation is CASSQTLSGRGSYEQYF. Based on the CDR3 plus reference TRBV7-9 and TRBJ2-7, the full variable domain is DTGVSQNPRHKITKRGQNVTFRCDPISEHNRLYWYRQTLGQGPEFLTYFQNEAQLEKSRLLSDRFSAERPKGSFSTLEIQRTEQGDSAMYLCASSQTLSGRGSYEQYFGPGTRLTVT.

This chain joins TRBV30 and TRBJ1-6; the D gene is possibly TRBD1 (5 bases). The germline CDR1 and CDR2 sequences are GTSNPN and SVGIG (reference sequence). V was shortened by 4 bases and J by 6 bases, with 19 bases between the two germline ends. The CDR3 is 16 residues long. CDR3 DNA: TGTGCCTGGACAAAGAGGGGACTACCGATTAATTCACCCCTCCACTTT. This codes for CAWTKRGLPINSPLHF.

This clone has a handful of counts. The chain links TRBV6-1 to TRBJ2-5; maybe TRBD2 (5 bases). The V gene's germline CDR1 is MNHNS and CDR2 SASEGT. V lost 1 base and J lost 2, with 11 bases in between. This CDR3 contains 15 residues. This CDR3 is CASSEVGGLQETQYF. The CDR3 DNA follows: TGTGCCAGCAGTGAAGTCGGAGGCCTTCAAGAGACCCAGTACTTC.

The rearrangement joins TRBV21-1 to TRBJ2-1; TRBD2 is taken as the D call from the table, unchecked against the DNA. TRBV21-1 is tagged as a pseudogene. CDR3 length: 14 residues. CDR3 sequence reads: CASSKVTSGSFQFF. DNA for the CDR3: TGTGCCAGCAGCAAAGTGACTAGCGGGAGTTTCCAGTTCTTC.

V usage is TRBV6-1 and J usage is TRBJ1-2, with D hard to call. The V gene's germline CDR1 is MNHNS and CDR2 SASEGT. The CDR3 has 14 amino acids. Trimming cost V 1 base and J 1 base, with 7 bases left between them. This CDR3 is CASSEGLVNYGYTF. CDR3 in DNA: TGTGCCAGCAGTGAAGGGTTAGTTAACTATGGCTACACCTTC.

This rearrangement joins TRBV6-5 to TRBJ1-6, with TRBD1 as a possible D gene (5 bases). Germline CDR1 MNHEY, CDR2 SVGAGI. The CDR3 length is 14 residues. V lost 7 bases and J 6 bases, leaving 13 bases between the germline ends. The CDR3 reads CASTSGQGNSPLHF. DNA for the CDR3: TGTGCCAGCACCTCCGGGCAGGGTAATTCACCCCTCCACTTT.

The chain employs TRBV2 and TRBJ2-5, with a possible D match to TRBD1 (5 bases). V lost 8 bases and J lost 3, with 7 bases in between. There are 11 residues in the CDR3. Per the germline V gene, CDR1 is SNHLY and CDR2 is FYNNEI. DNA for the CDR3: TGTGCCAGCTTAGGGGAAGAGACCCAGTACTTC. This sequence encodes CASLGEETQYF.

A remark on this clone: The junction shows a germline mismatch at one end, possibly a read error. The chain combines TRBV30 with TRBJ1-4; D is unresolved. Per the germline V gene, CDR1 is GTSNPN and CDR2 is SVGIG (reference sequence). This CDR3 has 8 residues. CDR3 DNA: TGTGCCTGGAGTCCCTGTTTCTTT. This gives the protein CAWSPCFF.

This rearrangement joins TRBV10-3 to TRBJ1-1; 7 positions agree with TRBD1. After removal of 6 bases from V and 10 bases from J, the junction contained 11 bases not matched to a gene. The CDR3 covers 13 residues. CDR1 and CDR2 (germline): ENHRY, SYGVKD. The CDR3 sequence: CAIREGAHGRAFF. The CDR3, as DNA: TGTGCCATCAGGGAGGGGGCACACGGCAGAGCTTTCTTT.

The rearrangement uses TRBV6-5 and TRBJ1-3; 8 bases line up with TRBD1. CDR3 length: 14 amino acids. After removal of 4 bases from V and 4 bases from J, the junction contained 3 bases not matched to a gene. The germline CDR1 and CDR2 sequences are MNHEY and SVGAGI. The CDR3 here is CASSWTGRGNTIYF. CDR3 DNA sequence: TGTGCCAGCAGTTGGACAGGGAGAGGAAACACCATATATTTT.

This chain links TRBV6-1 with TRBJ2-5; either TRBD1 or TRBD2 may fit D (5 bases each). The CDR3 runs to 15 residues. Germline CDR1 reads MNHNS; CDR2 reads SASEGT. V gave up 9 bases and J gave up 9 bases, with 26 bases separating them. CDR3 region: CASGRMGVALGAQYF. The CDR3 region has the DNA TGTGCCAGTGGTAGAATGGGAGTTGCCCTGGGGGCCCAGTACTTC.

The V call is TRBV6-5, the J call TRBJ1-1; D gene unclear. Trimming cost V 6 bases and J 0 bases, with 5 bases left between them. CDR3 length: 12 residues. The germline gives CDR1 MNHEY, CDR2 SVGAGI. The DNA of the CDR3 is TGTGCCAGCAGAACCATGAACACTGAAGCTTTCTTT. The encoded protein is CASRTMNTEAFF.

J is TRBJ2-5 and V is TRBV5-6; possibly TRBD2 for D (5 bases). The CDR3 sequence is 14 residues long. V was trimmed by 1 base and J by 5 bases, leaving 12 bases between them. Germline assignment: CDR1 SGHDT and CDR2 YYEEEE. CDR3 DNA sequence: TGTGCCAGCAGCTTGTTAAGGCCGGGGGAGACCCAGTACTTC. Its translation is CASSLLRPGETQYF.

The chain is built from TRBV19 and TRBJ1-6; 7 bases agree with TRBD1. The CDR3 covers 14 residues. CDR1 and CDR2 (germline): LNHDA, SQIVND (reference sequence). J was trimmed by 5 bases and V by 4 bases; bases with no gene match: 2. This CDR3 reads CASSTDRNNSPLHF. In DNA, the CDR3 is TGTGCCAGTAGTACGGACAGGAATAATTCACCCCTCCACTTT.

This sequence joins TRBV30 and TRBJ2-6; 9 positions match TRBD1. V was clipped by 8 bases and J by 2 bases; unmatched bases: 4. The CDR3 totals 14 residues. CDR1 is GTSNPN and CDR2 is SVGIG in the germline V gene (reference sequence). In nucleotides, the CDR3 is TGTGCCCTGGACAGGGGAGCTGGGGCCAACGTCCTGACTTTC. Amino acids: CALDRGAGANVLTF.